Listed here are 27 T cell receptor beta chains from one sample, sequenced in a study of blood T cell repertoires in COVID-19. Measured with immunoSEQ multiplex PCR; TCRdb has only the in-frame clones, and not every one. Of 190,000 or so clones listed, approximately 82% are singletons. The sample comprised peripheral blood. These receptors were obtained from a human donor with acute or convalescent COVID-19. The donor label of this sample is uncertain.

This clone was seen only once. The chain couples TRBV3-1 (or the pseudogene TRBV3-2) to TRBJ2-3; the match to TRBD2 covers 9 bases. The junction had 4 bases not matched to a gene; V was cut back by 1 base and J by 2 bases. CDR1 LGHDT and CDR2 YNNKEL come from the germline V gene (reference sequence). This CDR3 is built from 16 residues. CDR3 in DNA: TGTGCCAGCAGCCAAGGACTAGCGGAGTTCACAGATACGCAGTATTTT. This encodes CASSQGLAEFTDTQYF.

The V gene is TRBV14, the J gene TRBJ2-1; D possibly corresponds to TRBD2 (5 bases). Germline CDR1 SGHDN, CDR2 FVKESK. CDR3 size: 15 residues. V lost 4 bases and J lost 8, with 18 bases in between. The CDR3 region is CASSLPRTVGDEQFF. The CDR3 DNA is TGTGCCAGCAGCCTGCCCCGGACTGTCGGGGATGAGCAGTTCTTC.

The CDR3 loop reads CASRRQGNYGYTF. The CDR3 DNA reads as TGTGCCAGCCGGAGACAGGGGAACTATGGCTACACCTTC. V is TRBV2 and J is TRBJ1-2, with 8 bases fitting TRBD1. The CDR3 spans 13 residues. The junction had 4 bases not matched to a gene; V was cut back by 8 bases and J by 2 bases. Germline lookup yields CDR1 SNHLY and CDR2 FYNNEI.

CDR3 protein: CASSWESNSPLHF. CDR3 DNA sequence: TGTGCCAGCAGCTGGGAGAGTAATTCACCCCTCCACTTT. The chain joins TRBV5-4 to TRBJ1-6, with D unclear. Trimming took 3 bases from V and 6 from J, leaving 7 bases between them. The germline V gene encodes CDR1 SGHNT and CDR2 YYREEE (reference sequence). The length of the CDR3 is 13 residues.

The chain recombines TRBV5-1 with TRBJ2-7; weak D call: TRBD2 (5 bases). The CDR3 loop spans 16 amino acids. Germline assignment: CDR1 SGHRS and CDR2 YFSETQ. V was trimmed by 4 bases and J by 3 bases, leaving 20 bases between them. The CDR3 sequence is CASSPGRGGLVYEQYF. DNA for the CDR3: TGCGCCAGCAGCCCAGGACGGGGTGGGTTGGTCTACGAGCAGTACTTC.

This chain uses TRBV7-9 with TRBJ1-2; 8 bases agree with TRBD1. This CDR3 is 15 amino acids long. J was trimmed by 4 bases and V by 5 bases; bases with no gene match: 9. CDR1 and CDR2 (germline): SEHNR, FQNEAQ (reference sequence). The CDR3 DNA is TGTGCCAGCAGCCTACTGGGACAGGACTTCTATGGCTACACCTTC. Protein product: CASSLLGQDFYGYTF. Together with reference TRBV7-9 and TRBJ1-2, the CDR3 gives the full variable domain: DTGVSQNPRHKITKRGQNVTFRCDPISEHNRLYWYRQTLGQGPEFLTYFQNEAQLEKSRLLSDRFSAERPKGSFSTLEIQRTEQGDSAMYLCASSLLGQDFYGYTFGSGTRLTVV.

This clone was observed once. The chain links TRBV6-5 to TRBJ1-6; weak D call: TRBD1 (6 bases). Germline V gives CDR1 MNHEY, CDR2 SVGAGI. Deletions cut 2 bases from V and 8 bases from J, with 13 bases between. CDR3 length equals 15 residues. The CDR3 DNA sequence: TGTGCCAGCAGTTACGGGGGCGCAGGGTATTCACCCCTCCACTTT. It translates to CASSYGGAGYSPLHF.

As regards this clone: This sample also contains other DNA sequences that code for the same CDR3. The rearrangement links TRBV29-1 to TRBJ2-7; 10 bases line up with TRBD2. V dropped 4 bases and J dropped 2; count of bases not matched to a gene: 2. The CDR3 is made up of 13 amino acids. In germline, CDR1 is SQVTM, CDR2 ANQGSEA. CDR3: CSVGLAGAYEQYF. The CDR3 DNA sequence: TGCAGCGTTGGTCTAGCGGGAGCCTACGAGCAGTACTTC.

The rearrangement joins TRBV5-4 to TRBJ1-3, with a possible D match to TRBD1 (5 bases). Germline-derived CDR1 and CDR2 are SGHNT and YYREEE (reference sequence). V shed 0 bases and J shed 2 bases, with 12 bases lying between them. There are 16 residues in the CDR3. The CDR3 DNA is TGTGCCAGCAGCTTGGAGGCGGGGGAGGCTGGAAACACCATATATTTT. It encodes CASSLEAGEAGNTIYF.

The chain carries TRBV5-4 and TRBJ1-1, with TRBD1 identical over 7 bases. The germline V gene has CDR1 SGHNT and CDR2 YYREEE (reference sequence). CDR3 length equals 15 residues. The ends lost 1 base at V and 1 base at J; junction bases unmatched: 4. CDR3 sequence reads: CASSLPGGSNTEAFF. The CDR3 region has the DNA TGTGCCAGCAGCTTGCCAGGGGGTTCGAACACTGAAGCTTTCTTT.

Comments on this clone: Other nucleotide sequences in the sample specify the same CDR3. The gene calls are TRBV19 and TRBJ1-1; D perhaps matches TRBD1 (5 bases). Germline V gene data show CDR1 as LNHDA and CDR2 as SQIVND (reference sequence). V was shortened by 3 bases and J by 1 base, with 6 bases between the two germline ends. This CDR3 is built from 13 residues. For the CDR3, the DNA is TGTGCCAGTAGTATCAGGGAGAACACTGAAGCTTTCTTT. This gives the protein CASSIRENTEAFF. The variable domain in full, completed from reference TRBV19 and TRBJ1-1, reads DGGITQSPKYLFRKEGQNVTLSCEQNLNHDAMYWYRQDPGQGLRLIYYSQIVNDFQKGDIAEGYSVSREKKESFPLTVTSAQKNPTAFYLCASSIRENTEAFFGQGTRLTVV.

CDR3 protein: CASSYSGASGNNEQFF. For the CDR3, the DNA is TGTGCCAGCAGTTACTCAGGGGCTAGCGGGAACAATGAGCAGTTCTTC. The V and J genes are TRBV6-6 and TRBJ2-1, with TRBD2 matching 9 bases. V lost 0 bases, J lost 5 bases, and 5 bases stayed unmatched. The CDR3 extends over 16 amino acids. Germline CDR1 is MNHNY and CDR2 is SVGAGI (reference sequence).

The genes are TRBV6-6 and TRBJ1-4, with 7 bases fitting TRBD1. Germline CDR1 is MNHNY and CDR2 is SVGAGI (reference sequence). Trimming removed 2 bases from V and 5 bases from J; junction bases left unmatched: 8. CDR3 length: 16 residues. This CDR3 is CASSYRPGQINEKLFF. CDR3 DNA: TGTGCCAGCAGTTACCGACCGGGACAGATCAATGAAAAACTGTTTTTT.

J is TRBJ1-5 and V is TRBV7-2; TRBD1 matches 8 bases. CDR1 is SGHTA and CDR2 is FQGNSA in the germline V gene. V was clipped by 1 base and J by 1 base; unmatched bases: 3. CDR3 length: 16 residues. This chain's CDR3 is CASSLGHRGSNQPQHF. The CDR3 DNA sequence: TGTGCCAGCAGCTTAGGACACAGGGGGAGCAATCAGCCCCAGCATTTT.

This chain links TRBV29-1 with TRBJ2-1; possible D gene TRBD1, 6 bases. CDR3 length: 15 residues. Germline assignment: CDR1 SQVTM and CDR2 ANQGSEA. Trimming shortened V by 7 bases and J by 0 bases, and 16 bases separated the two germline ends. This CDR3 is CSARDKVFSYNEQFF. As DNA, the CDR3 is TGCAGCGCTCGGGACAAAGTCTTCTCCTACAATGAGCAGTTCTTC.

The chain links TRBV7-2 to TRBJ2-7, with TRBD2 matching over 10 bases. V lost 3 bases, J lost 2 bases, and 7 bases stayed unmatched. In germline, CDR1 is SGHTA, CDR2 FQGNSA. The CDR3 has 16 residues. The CDR3 loop reads CASSLGSGGFTYEQYF. CDR3 nucleotide sequence: TGTGCCAGCAGCTTGGGTAGCGGGGGGTTTACCTACGAGCAGTACTTC.

This CDR3 reads CASRADGRTGGRNEQYF. The CDR3 DNA follows: TGTGCCAGCAGGGCCGACGGTAGGACAGGGGGAAGGAACGAGCAGTACTTC. J is TRBJ2-7 and V is TRBV2; TRBD1 agrees at 10 bases. Germline CDR1 reads SNHLY; CDR2 reads FYNNEI. There are 17 residues in the CDR3. After removal of 6 bases from V and 5 bases from J, the junction contained 16 bases not matched to a gene.

This clone was seen a handful of times. The chain combines TRBV18 with TRBJ2-1, with 9 nucleotides matching TRBD2. Germline trimming cut 3 bases from V and 8 bases from J; bases unmatched to any gene: 8. Germline V gene lookup returns CDR1 KGHSH and CDR2 LQKENI. The CDR3 runs 15 residues. This chain's CDR3 is CASSPGGRARDEQFF. In DNA, the CDR3 is TGTGCCAGCTCACCGGGCGGGAGGGCCAGGGATGAGCAGTTCTTC. Full variable domain (remainder filled in from reference TRBV18 and TRBJ2-1): NAGVMQNPRHLVRRRGQEARLRCSPMKGHSHVYWYRQLPEEGLKFMVYLQKENIIDESGMPKERFSAEFPKEGPSILRIQQVVRGDSAAYFCASSPGGRARDEQFFGPGTRLTVL.

The chain is built from TRBV7-9 and TRBJ2-5; 7 bases match TRBD2. The CDR3 has 13 residues. With V trimmed by 6 bases and J by 2 bases, 3 bases remained unmatched. Germline V gene sequence: CDR1 SEHNR, CDR2 FQNEAQ (reference sequence). The DNA of the CDR3 is TGTGCCAGCAGGCCTAGCGGACAAGAGACCCAGTACTTC. Translated: CASRPSGQETQYF.

The V gene is TRBV11-3, the J gene TRBJ2-5; a possible D gene is TRBD1 (6 bases). Trimming removed 5 bases at V and 3 bases at J, with 10 bases between. CDR3 length: 13 residues. Germline-derived CDR1 and CDR2 are SGHNT and YENEEA. The CDR3 spells CASSAGQKETQYF. The CDR3 DNA is TGTGCCAGCAGCGCCGGACAGAAAGAGACCCAGTACTTC. Filled out from reference TRBV11-3 and TRBJ2-5, the complete variable domain reads EAGVVQSPRYKIIEKKQPVAFWCNPISGHNTLYWYLQNLGQGPELLIRYENEEAVDDSQLPKDRFSAERLKGVDSTLKIQPAELGDSAVYLCASSAGQKETQYFGPGTRLLVL.

The genes are TRBV9 and TRBJ2-3; 8 positions match TRBD2. The V gene's germline CDR1 is SGDLS and CDR2 YYNGEE. V lost 0 bases and J lost 0; bases outside the gene matches: 3. The CDR3 runs 16 residues. The CDR3 sequence: CASSVGTSGSTDTQYF. The CDR3 coding sequence is TGTGCCAGCAGCGTAGGCACTAGCGGAAGCACAGATACGCAGTATTTT.

A single count supports this clone. V gene TRBV18 combines with J gene TRBJ2-6; TRBD1 is a possible D gene (6 bases). V lost 4 bases and J lost 2, with 15 bases in between. The length of the CDR3 is 17 residues. Germline V gives CDR1 KGHSH, CDR2 LQKENI. The CDR3 protein is CASSLQGRTTGANVLTF. The CDR3 DNA sequence: TGTGCCAGCTCACTACAGGGAAGGACAACTGGGGCCAACGTCCTGACTTTC.

This clone has only one observation. This chain joins TRBV5-1 and TRBJ2-2; TRBD2 aligns across 12 bases. The CDR3 runs to 16 residues. The V gene end was trimmed by 0 bases and the J gene end by 6 bases; junction bases not matched to a gene: 3. Germline assignment: CDR1 SGHRS and CDR2 YFSETQ. The CDR3 region is CASSLATSGRSGELFF. In DNA form, the CDR3 reads TGCGCCAGCAGCTTGGCCACTAGCGGGAGGTCCGGGGAGCTGTTTTTT.

The chain joins TRBV11-2 to TRBJ2-1; 10 bases line up with TRBD2. The CDR3 loop spans 15 amino acids. V trimming: 6 bases; J trimming: 1 base; junction bases outside the gene matches: 3. The V gene's germline CDR1 is SGHAT and CDR2 FQNNGV. The CDR3 sequence is CASRRAGGSYNEQFF. CDR3 in DNA: TGTGCCAGCAGGAGAGCGGGAGGGTCCTACAATGAGCAGTTCTTC. The full variable domain, with the rest looked up from reference TRBV11-2 and TRBJ2-1, is EAGVAQSPRYKIIEKRQSVAFWCNPISGHATLYWYQQILGQGPKLLIQFQNNGVVDDSQLPKDRFSAERLKGVDSTLKIQPAKLEDSAVYLCASRRAGGSYNEQFFGPGTRLTVL.

The rearrangement links TRBV14 to TRBJ1-2; D gene unclear. Deletions cut 0 bases from V and 5 bases from J, with 16 bases between. In germline, CDR1 is SGHDN, CDR2 FVKESK. The CDR3 runs 16 residues. The CDR3 DNA follows: TGTGCCAGCAGCCAAGAAAGTGCAGGTTGGGCGTATGGCTACACCTTC. Translated: CASSQESAGWAYGYTF.

The V and J genes are TRBV18 and TRBJ1-5; D gene uncertain. CDR3 length: 14 residues. The V gene lost 3 bases and the J gene lost 3 bases, with 9 bases spanning the gap. The germline V gene has CDR1 KGHSH and CDR2 LQKENI. CDR3 nucleotides: TGTGCCAGCTCACCCTCAGCGAACAATCAGCCCCAGCATTTT. Protein product: CASSPSANNQPQHF.

This clone was found a few times. V and J are TRBV4-1 and TRBJ2-1, with 13 nucleotides matching TRBD2. Germline assignment: CDR1 MGHRA and CDR2 YSYEKL. The ends lost 4 bases at V and 8 bases at J; junction bases unmatched: 5. The CDR3 sequence is 15 residues long. The CDR3 spells CASSRTSGSRDEQFF. CDR3 nucleotides: TGCGCCAGCAGCCGGACTAGCGGGAGTAGAGATGAGCAGTTCTTC.